Listed below are T cell receptor beta chains from one sample, sequenced in a study of cytomegalovirus exposure and HLA in healthy donors. Clones were sequenced by immunoSEQ multiplex PCR, and TCRdb holds only the in-frame ones, with some missing. Its table lists approximately 82,000 clones. The sequenced material came from PBMCs. These receptors were taken from a woman in her sixties or seventies in good health and CMV-seronegative. Each CDR3 is given with its conserved first and last residue.

j_call v_call cdr3_aa
TRBJ1-1 TRBV18 CASSPPGQFRDEAFF
TRBJ2-6 TRBV13 CASSRDRTGANVLTF
TRBJ2-7 TRBV6-6 CASSYSILSYEQYF
TRBJ2-2 TRBV28 CASLWGPSGAGELFF
TRBJ1-1 TRBV5-5 CASTGLGDTEAFF
TRBJ1-2 TRBV19 CASSITFGQNYGYTF
TRBJ2-7 TRBV28 CASSPWAGQYEQYF
TRBJ2-5 TRBV7-9 CASSVGQANGETQYF
TRBJ2-1 TRBV2 CASSALVHNEQFF
TRBJ2-1 TRBV5-1 CASNNGGSYNEQFF
TRBJ2-1 TRBV5-1 CASTLITSGDNEQFF
TRBJ2-7 TRBV2 CARGRGVSYEQYF
TRBJ2-7 TRBV4-1 CASSQTDFLPSGSYEQYF
TRBJ1-1 TRBV4-1 CASSQDLMNTEAFF
TRBJ2-3 TRBV29-1 CSVGQSNTQYF
TRBJ1-1 TRBV19 CASRLNTEAFF
TRBJ2-2 TRBV18 CASSPSVNGELFF
TRBJ2-2 TRBV27 CASKARGGTGELFF
TRBJ1-4 TRBV28 CASSETTNEKLFF
TRBJ2-6 TRBV28 CASSAGRGANVLTF
TRBJ2-1 TRBV7-9 CASSLGGTSGMPEQFF
TRBJ2-1 TRBV5-4 CASSLRQDHYNEQFF
TRBJ2-3 TRBV10-3 CAISQGTETDTQYF
TRBJ2-3 TRBV27 CANSSGLAGVQDTQYF
TRBJ2-6 TRBV18 CASSPESGANVLTF
TRBJ2-6 TRBV5-1 CASSLEHRVGANVLTF
TRBJ2-7 TRBV7-9 CASSPPTSGYSYEQYF
TRBJ2-7 TRBV5-4 CASSLAAGGPYEQYF
TRBJ1-1 TRBV15 CATSRGLSGMEAFF
TRBJ2-7 TRBV7-8 CASSEYGQGRWYEQYF
TRBJ2-6 TRBV6-4 CASSPLSSGANVLTF
TRBJ1-2 TRBV14 CASSSGSHYGYTF
TRBJ1-5 TRBV19 CASSMLPTDSNQPQHF
TRBJ2-1 TRBV5-5 CASSLDGGAGSYNEQFF
TRBJ2-7 TRBV5-4 CASSLAWTGSYEQYF
TRBJ2-1 TRBV6-4 CASSDSGSGTDEQFF
TRBJ1-6 TRBV6-5 CASSAGQLLNSPLHF
TRBJ2-1 TRBV15 CATRGTSGRGEQFF
TRBJ1-5 TRBV7-2 CASSLDWTGGQPQHF
TRBJ2-5 TRBV7-2 CASSWGGTRIGETQYF
TRBJ2-7 TRBV7-2 CASSLANNYEQYF
TRBJ1-5 TRBV10-3 CAIGGNNQPQHF
TRBJ2-7 TRBV10-1 CASSESEGYEQYF
TRBJ1-1 TRBV20-1 CSARESVEAFF
TRBJ2-7 TRBV28 CASSLSGGEHEQYF
TRBJ2-1 TRBV18 CASSPPILSGYNEQFF
TRBJ2-5 TRBV10-3 CAISETGQGETQYF
TRBJ1-1 TRBV2 CASSVVTANTEAFF
TRBJ2-5 TRBV2 CASGGVQGQYF
TRBJ1-1 TRBV7-9 CASSLVRLNTEAFF
TRBJ2-1 TRBV6-4 CASSDIQGFYNEQFF
TRBJ1-2 TRBV25-1 CASSPGQRAWGYTF
TRBJ1-5 TRBV11-2 CASSSTGSNQPQHF
TRBJ2-3 TRBV18 CASSPPGGGTDTQYF
TRBJ2-2 TRBV11-2 CASSEDRAKGELFF
TRBJ2-7 TRBV6-1 CASNTGQGPYEQYF
TRBJ2-2 TRBV11-3 CASSWTSEAGELFF
TRBJ2-3 TRBV5-1 CASSFRGGAGDTQYF
TRBJ2-1 TRBV7-6 CASSPFVGLALGSSYNEQFF